This section outlines one T cell receptor beta chain sequence together with its context. The target antigen is unknown. The sample originates from a study of long-term antiretroviral therapy in people with HIV. The authors ran the immunoSEQ assay, v3.0, at survey level. Sequenced by immunoSEQ multiplex PCR; TCRdb stores in-frame clones only, minus some. Here the sample spans about 39,000 clones, more than 80% being singletons. Before DNA extraction, roughly 0.85-10 million cryopreserved PBMC were held in the samples. Findings and caveats of the study: The blood, collected between about 2003 and 2017, was possibly taken under older ART regimens. Once patients were on ART, diversity went higher but still fell short of transplant donor controls. Dominant in the repertoire at all time points were clones expanded before ART.

Germline-derived CDR1 and CDR2 are DFQATT and SNEGSKA (reference sequence). The germline V and J ends were trimmed by 3 bases and 4 bases, with 2 bases remaining between them. The CDR3 length is 10 residues. The chain couples TRBV20-1 to TRBJ2-3; unclear D gene. This clonotype was obtained from a woman in her forties or fifties with HIV. This specimen consisted of unsorted PBMCs, obtained 3.1 years after starting antiretroviral therapy. CDR3 coding DNA: TGCAGTGCTAGCTCAGATACGCAGTATTTT. Translation: CSASSDTQYF.